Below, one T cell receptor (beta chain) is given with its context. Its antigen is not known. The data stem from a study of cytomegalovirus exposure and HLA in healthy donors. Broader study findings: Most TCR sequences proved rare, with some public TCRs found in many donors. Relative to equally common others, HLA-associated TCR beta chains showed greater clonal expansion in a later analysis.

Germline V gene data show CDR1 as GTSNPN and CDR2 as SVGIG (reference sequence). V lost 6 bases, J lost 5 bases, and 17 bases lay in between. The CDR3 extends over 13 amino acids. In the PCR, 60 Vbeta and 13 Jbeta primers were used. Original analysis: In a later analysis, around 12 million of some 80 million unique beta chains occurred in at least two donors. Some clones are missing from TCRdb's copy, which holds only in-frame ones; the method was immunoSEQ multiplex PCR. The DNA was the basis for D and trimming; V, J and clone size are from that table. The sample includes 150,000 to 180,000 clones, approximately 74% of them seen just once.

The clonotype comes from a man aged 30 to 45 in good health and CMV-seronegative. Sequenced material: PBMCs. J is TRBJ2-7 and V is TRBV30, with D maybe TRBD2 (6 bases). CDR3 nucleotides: TGTGCCTGCTCATGGAGGGGCCTGAACGAGCAGTACTTC. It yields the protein CACSWRGLNEQYF. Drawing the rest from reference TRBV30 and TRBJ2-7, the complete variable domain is SQTIHQWPATLVQPVGSPLSLECTVEGTSNPNLYWYRQAAGRGLQLLFYSVGIGQISSEVPQNLSASRPQDRQFILSSKKLLLSDSGFYLCACSWRGLNEQYFGPGTRLTVT.